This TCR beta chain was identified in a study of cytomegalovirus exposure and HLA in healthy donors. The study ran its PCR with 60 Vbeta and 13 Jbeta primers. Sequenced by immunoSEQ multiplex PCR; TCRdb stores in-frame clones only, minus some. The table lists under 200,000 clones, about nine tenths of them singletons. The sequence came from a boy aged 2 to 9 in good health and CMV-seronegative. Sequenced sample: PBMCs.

CDR3 amino acids: CASSIEPGTGGRDEKLFF. The CDR3 region has the DNA TGTGCCAGCAGCATCGAACCCGGGACAGGGGGCAGAGATGAAAAACTGTTTTTT. This chain links TRBV11-2 with TRBJ1-4, with TRBD1 matching over 12 bases. V dropped 5 bases and J dropped 6; count of bases not matched to a gene: 13. This CDR3 region has 18 residues. CDR1 SGHAT and CDR2 FQNNGV come from the germline V gene.